This T cell receptor (beta chain) appears in the sequencing data of a study of T cell repertoires in cytomegalovirus infection. Background on the study: In the study, CMV epitopes included recently identified HLA-C-restricted and well-studied HLA-B-restricted ones. TCR beta signatures that were public indicated CMV infection and matching HLA type. Findings and limits, study-wide: Cumulative public TCR beta family frequency identified carriers of CMV plus the relevant HLA.

This clonotype has more than one count but fewer than ten. Antigen specificity is unknown. Germline CDR1 is MNHEY and CDR2 is SVGAGI. This CDR3 comprises 18 residues. V gave up 0 bases and J gave up 4 bases; unmatched junction bases: 8. TCRdb re-derived calls from the reads in MiXCR, one entry per CDR3 protein. Altogether about a million distinct CDR3 sequences are present, less than 40% being singletons, with the ten largest covering more than 12%. The chain carries TRBV6-5 and TRBJ2-1; 11 bases are a match to TRBD2. This clonotype was obtained from a human donor in good health (CMV status not recorded). Some clones in this sample may be carry-over from other donors' samples. Sequenced material: cultured CD8+ T cells from PBMCs, taken from culture after CMV antigen stimulation. The CDR3 reads CASSYSSTSGGPYNEQFF. Written as DNA, the CDR3 is TGTGCCAGCAGTTACTCGAGCACTAGCGGGGGACCATACAATGAGCAGTTCTTC.